What follows is one TCR beta chain and its context. The antigen remains undetermined. The CDR3 consists of 16 residues. Trimming stripped 6 bases from V and 3 bases from J, with 19 bases between. CDR1 and CDR2 (germline): ENHRY, SYGVKD. The source of the sample is a study of T cell repertoires in cytomegalovirus infection. About the study: An indication of both CMV infection and matching HLA type came from public TCR beta signatures. Overall study results and limits: There were HLA-C-restricted CMV-specific TCR beta clonotypes dominating the ex vivo response.

TCRdb called the reads again in MiXCR, with one record for every CDR3 protein. The sample holds about 680,000 distinct CDR3 sequences, around 24% seen once. Sequenced material: CD8+ T cells from PBMCs. The chain couples TRBV10-3 to TRBJ2-3; no clear D. The sequence derives from a human donor in good health (CMV status not recorded). Some clones in this sample may be carry-over from other donors' samples. CDR3 residues: CAISLDTFQGTDTQYF. In nucleotides, the CDR3 is TGTGCCATCAGCCTCGACACCTTCCAAGGGACAGATACGCAGTATTTT.